Below, one T cell receptor beta chain is given with its context. Additional DNA sequences in this sample encode the identical CDR3. V was shortened by 1 base and J by 7 bases, with 11 bases between the two germline ends. The CDR3 extends over 15 amino acids. In germline, CDR1 is LGHDT, CDR2 YNNKEL (reference sequence). The record originates from a study of blood T cell repertoires in COVID-19. In the original processing: Nucleated cell number was recorded as an estimate derived from reference gene primer amplification. Measured with immunoSEQ multiplex PCR; TCRdb has only the in-frame clones, and not every one. The DNA was the basis for D and trimming; V, J and clone size are from that table. This table holds fewer than 500,000 clones, more than 75% found once.

The V call is TRBV3-1 (or the pseudogene TRBV3-2), the J call TRBJ1-6; D remains ambiguous. Sample: peripheral blood. The source is a human donor with acute or convalescent COVID-19. The donor label of this sample is uncertain. The DNA for the CDR3 is TGTGCCAGCAGCCAAGGGCGAGGAGCAAATTCACCCCTCCACTTT. Translated, it gives CASSQGRGANSPLHF.